One and the same sample provided the 9 T cell receptor beta chains below, sequenced in a study of OX40 agonist ivuxolimab in advanced cancers. Generated by immunoSEQ multiplex PCR, the TCRdb table keeps only in-frame clones and is missing some. There are 75,000 to 100,000 clones in the sample; approximately 88% occur only once, and roughly 0.5% lies in the top ten. The material sequenced was CD4+ or CD8+ T cells sorted from blood, taken in a trial of the OX40 agonist ivuxolimab. The receptors come from an adult with an advanced solid tumor such as melanoma, head and neck, liver or kidney cancer.

This chain uses TRBV11-2 with TRBJ2-1; D might be TRBD1 (5 bases). Trimming took off 5 bases at V and 9 bases at J, with 23 bases between the two ends. Germline CDR1 SGHAT, CDR2 FQNNGV. This CDR3 is 16 amino acids long. The CDR3 DNA reads TGTGCCAGCAGCCCCAGGAGTCAGGGAAGCTTCGGTGAGCAGTTCTTC. It is translated as CASSPRSQGSFGEQFF.

The rearrangement links TRBV7-9 to TRBJ2-7; either TRBD1 or TRBD2 may fit D (5 bases each). The CDR3 length is 15 residues. V was pared by 3 bases and J by 6 bases, with 18 bases between. The V gene's germline CDR1 is SEHNR and CDR2 FQNEAQ (reference sequence). CDR3 sequence (DNA): TGTGCCAGCAGCTTCCGGGACGGTTTATCTCGCGAGCAGTACTTC. This translates into CASSFRDGLSREQYF.

The rearrangement links TRBV6-1 to TRBJ2-5; D possibly corresponds to TRBD2 (7 bases). The germline CDR1 and CDR2 sequences are MNHNS and SASEGT. V lost 8 bases to trimming and J lost 5 bases, with 18 bases between them. The CDR3 covers 14 residues. The CDR3 sequence: CASGSGGAWETQYF. DNA of the CDR3: TGTGCCAGCGGTAGTGGGGGGGCCTGGGAGACCCAGTACTTC.

The chain uses TRBV6-1 and TRBJ1-1; D is unresolved. Trimming removed 5 bases from V and 3 bases from J, with 10 bases in between. Germline V CDR1 and CDR2: MNHNS, SASEGT. The CDR3 contains 13 residues. CDR3 in DNA: TGTGCCAGCAGTCTGGACGGTTACACTGAAGCTTTCTTT. It codes for CASSLDGYTEAFF.

This rearrangement joins TRBV6-6 to TRBJ1-5; D is perhaps TRBD1 (5 bases). The CDR3 covers 15 residues. Per germline, CDR1 MNHNY and CDR2 SVGAGI (reference sequence). V lost 8 bases and J 4 bases, leaving 18 bases between the germline ends. The CDR3 here is CASSYDDSLNQPQHF. CDR3 in DNA: TGTGCCAGCTCCTACGACGACAGCCTAAATCAGCCCCAGCATTTT.

CDR3 bases: TGTGCCAGCAGCTTTGACAGGGGGTACACTGAAGCTTTCTTT. This codes for CASSFDRGYTEAFF. This chain joins TRBV5-4 and TRBJ1-1; TRBD1 agrees at 9 bases. This CDR3 spans 14 amino acids. CDR1 and CDR2 from the germline V gene are SGHNT and YYREEE (reference sequence). Trimming took 2 bases from V and 3 from J; bases not matched to a gene: 2.

In DNA, the CDR3 is TGTGCCAGCAGCTTAGGAAGTAAGGTGTCCGGCCAGCCCCAGCATTTT. This sequence encodes CASSLGSKVSGQPQHF. The chain has TRBV11-2 and TRBJ1-5; D uncertain. The CDR3 length is 16 residues. Trimming removed 1 base at V and 7 bases at J, with 17 bases between. CDR1 is SGHAT and CDR2 is FQNNGV in the germline V gene.

The gene calls are TRBV7-2 and TRBJ1-6; 7 bases align to TRBD1. This CDR3 region has 15 residues. The J segment lost 11 bases and the V segment lost 5 bases, leaving 12 bases of the junction unmatched. The germline CDR1 and CDR2 sequences are SGHTA and FQGNSA. The CDR3 spells CASSRDSLLRAPLHF. The DNA for the CDR3 is TGTGCCAGCAGCCGGGACAGCCTCCTCCGGGCACCCCTCCACTTT.

This chain uses TRBV10-3 with TRBJ1-2; D may be TRBD1 (6 bases). This CDR3 contains 15 residues. Germline CDR1 ENHRY, CDR2 SYGVKD. V shed 0 bases and J shed 1 base, with 9 bases lying between them. The CDR3 reads CAISESGTFNYGYTF. The CDR3 DNA sequence: TGTGCCATCAGTGAGTCGGGGACATTTAACTATGGCTACACCTTC.